This is a list of T cell receptor beta chains from one sample in a study of blood T cells in healthy people across ages. TCRdb fed the 5' RACE reads into MiXCR, producing one record per CDR3 protein. This sample carries 850,000 to 1,000,000 distinct CDR3 sequences, roughly half of them seen once, and the ten largest clones take about 22%. The sequenced material came from blood. The receptors derive from a woman aged 55-70 years in good health. Both conserved end residues are part of each CDR3. A D gene is named only where the DNA matches it firmly. Not all rows give a size; the values are once, few, many and, for expanded clones, a class.

j_call clone_size d_call v_call cdr3_length cdr3_nt cdr3_aa
TRBJ1-4 - - TRBV20-1 12 TGCAGTGTAGAACTAACTAATGAAAAACTGTTTTTT CSVELTNEKLFF
TRBJ2-7 - - TRBV7-2 15 TGTGCCAGCAGCTTAGCGGGAGGGGGGGACTACGAGCAGTACTTC CASSLAGGGDYEQYF
TRBJ2-7 - - TRBV11-2 15 TGTGCCAGCAGCCCGGGACGGGAGACGGTCTACGAGCAGTACTTC CASSPGRETVYEQYF
TRBJ2-3 - TRBD2 TRBV9 16 TGTGCCAGCAGCGTAGGCACTAGCGGGACGGCAGATACGCAGTATTTT CASSVGTSGTADTQYF
TRBJ2-7 many - TRBV11-2 17 TGTGCCAGCAGGCGTTCTCCCCAGTCTAGCTATTTCTACGAGCAGTACTTC CASRRSPQSSYFYEQYF
TRBJ2-5 - TRBD2 TRBV7-3 16 TGTGCCAGCAGCTCCCGGGGACTAGCGGGAGACGAGACCCAGTACTTC CASSSRGLAGDETQYF
TRBJ2-5 - TRBD2 TRBV5-1 15 TGCGCCAGCAGCTTGACTAGCGGGGTCCAAGAGACCCAGTACTTC CASSLTSGVQETQYF
TRBJ2-7 - TRBD2 TRBV7-2 17 TGTGCCAGCAGCCTCATGGGTAGCGGGAGCTTCTCCTACGAGCAGTACTTC CASSLMGSGSFSYEQYF
TRBJ2-3 - - TRBV7-2 14 TGTGCCAGCACCGAGTGGGCGGGCACAGATACGCAGTATTTT CASTEWAGTDTQYF
TRBJ2-1 - TRBD2 TRBV27 16 TGTGCCAGCAGTTCCTCAGCGGGAGAGTCCTACAATGAGCAGTTCTTC CASSSSAGESYNEQFF
TRBJ1-2 once - TRBV2 14 TGTGCCAGCAGTGAAAGGGCAGGAAACTATGGCTACACCTTC CASSERAGNYGYTF
TRBJ2-4 few - TRBV7-2 12 TGTGCCAGCAGCTTAGTTACCGGGAGCCCGTACTTC CASSLVTGSPYF
TRBJ2-7 - TRBD2 TRBV7-2 14 TGTGCCAGCAGCTCACACGGGGGGATTCAGGAGCAGTACTTC CASSSHGGIQEQYF
TRBJ2-1 many TRBD2 TRBV5-1 20 TGCGCCAGCAGCACGGGAGTAGCGGGAGGGGTAGTTGGCCTGCGAGATGAGCAGTTCTTC CASSTGVAGGVVGLRDEQFF
TRBJ2-1 once TRBD2 TRBV29-1 14 TGCAGCGGGACGACTAGCGGGGGAGTAAATGAGCAGTTCTTC CSGTTSGGVNEQFF
TRBJ1-1 few TRBD1 TRBV20-1 14 TGCAGTGCCCCTCTGGGCAGGGGGCGAACTGAAGCTTTCTTT CSAPLGRGRTEAFF
TRBJ1-2 - - TRBV6-1 11 TGTGCCAGCAGTGACCCGTATGGCTACACCTTC CASSDPYGYTF
TRBJ2-3 - TRBD2 TRBV7-2 19 TGTGCCAGCAGCCCCCGGACTAGCGGGAGTCTCATCTCCACAGATACGCAGTATTTT CASSPRTSGSLISTDTQYF
TRBJ2-7 few - TRBV24-1 12 TGTGCCACCAGTGCTGGCTCCTACGAGCAGTACTTC CATSAGSYEQYF
TRBJ2-7 few - TRBV7-9 14 TGTGCCAGCAGCGAGACAGGGACTCCCTACGAGCAGTACTTC CASSETGTPYEQYF
TRBJ2-1 - TRBD2 TRBV12-3/TRBV12-4 15 TGTGCCAGCTCACATGCCGGGGGGGCTTACAATGAGCAGTTCTTC CASSHAGGAYNEQFF
TRBJ2-3 few - TRBV4-2 14 TGTGCCAGCAGCCAAGCGAGGGTCTCAGATACGCAGTATTTT CASSQARVSDTQYF
TRBJ2-7 few TRBD2 TRBV29-1 14 TGCAGCGTTGGGGTTGTGGCGGGAGGCTACGAGCAGTACTTC CSVGVVAGGYEQYF
TRBJ1-5 - - TRBV20-1 15 TGCAGTGCTAGCCGAGGGGCCGTTAGCAATCAGCCCCAGCATTTT CSASRGAVSNQPQHF
TRBJ2-5 few TRBD1 TRBV24-1 17 TGTGCCACCAGTGATTTGCCTAACAGGGGGGCTAGAGAGACCCAGTACTTC CATSDLPNRGARETQYF
TRBJ2-3 - - TRBV29-1 16 TGCAGCGCATTGCGTTCGTTGCACTGGGACACAGATACGCAGTATTTT CSALRSLHWDTDTQYF
TRBJ2-5 - - TRBV6-5 14 TGTGCCAGCAGTGGGACGGGATTTCAAGAGACCCAGTACTTC CASSGTGFQETQYF
TRBJ2-3 - TRBD2 TRBV5-1 17 TGCGCCAGCAGCAGAACCGGGACTAGCGGGAGCGCAGATACGCAGTATTTT CASSRTGTSGSADTQYF